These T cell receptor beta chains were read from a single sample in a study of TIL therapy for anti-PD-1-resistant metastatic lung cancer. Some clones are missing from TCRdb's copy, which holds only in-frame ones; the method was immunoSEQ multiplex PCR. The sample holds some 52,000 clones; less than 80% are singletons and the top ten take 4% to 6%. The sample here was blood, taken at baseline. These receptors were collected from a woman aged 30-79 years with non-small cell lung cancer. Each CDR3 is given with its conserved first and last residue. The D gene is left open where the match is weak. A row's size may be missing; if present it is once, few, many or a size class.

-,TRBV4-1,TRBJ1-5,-,TGCGCCAGCAGCCCCCAGGGTGTTAGCAATCAGCCCCAGCATTTT,CASSPQGVSNQPQHF
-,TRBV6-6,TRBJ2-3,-,TGTGCCAGCAGTTGGGACAGCACAGATACGCAGTATTTT,CASSWDSTDTQYF
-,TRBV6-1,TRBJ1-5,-,TGTGCCAGCAGTGACGGCAATCAGCCCCAGCATTTT,CASSDGNQPQHF
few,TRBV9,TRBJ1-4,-,TGTGCCCGAACCAGTCCAGAGACAGAGTTTAATGAAAAACTGTTTTTT,CARTSPETEFNEKLFF
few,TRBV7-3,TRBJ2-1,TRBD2,TGTGCCAGCAGCTTATCAGCGGGACTCCGTGGGAATGAGCAGTTCTTC,CASSLSAGLRGNEQFF
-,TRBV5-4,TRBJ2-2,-,TGTGCCAGCAGCTTGGTGGAACAGGGCACCGGGGAGCTGTTTTTT,CASSLVEQGTGELFF
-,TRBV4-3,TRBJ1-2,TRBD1,TGCGCCAGCAGCCGAAGTGGACCGGGGACAGGGCCTAAAATTGAAAGTGGCTACACCTTC,CASSRSGPGTGPKIESGYTF
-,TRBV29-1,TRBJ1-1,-,TGCAGCGCTCTTCGGTTGGGGACTGAAGCTTTCTTT,CSALRLGTEAFF
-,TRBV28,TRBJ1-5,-,TGTGCCAGCGAAACTAGCAATCAGCCCCAGCATTTT,CASETSNQPQHF
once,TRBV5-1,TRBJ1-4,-,TGCGCCAGCAGCGAAGGACCGGGGGAAAAACTGTTTTTT,CASSEGPGEKLFF
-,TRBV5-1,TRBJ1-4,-,TGCGCCAGCAGCTTGGACATTGCAACTAATGAAAAACTGTTTTTT,CASSLDIATNEKLFF
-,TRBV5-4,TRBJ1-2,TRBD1,TGTGCCAGCAGACCGCAGGGGGCTTATGGCTACACCTTC,CASRPQGAYGYTF
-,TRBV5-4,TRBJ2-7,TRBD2,TGTGCCAGCAGCCATACTAGCGACGAGCAGTACTTC,CASSHTSDEQYF
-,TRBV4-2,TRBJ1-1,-,TGTGCCAGCAGCCAAGAATGGTCGGGGGGCCCAATGAACACTGAAGCTTTCTTT,CASSQEWSGGPMNTEAFF
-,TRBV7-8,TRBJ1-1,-,TGTGCCAGCAGCTTAATCCCAGGGAAGAACACTGAAGCTTTCTTT,CASSLIPGKNTEAFF
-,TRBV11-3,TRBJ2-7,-,TGTGCCAGCAGCACGCGGGACAGTTACGAGCAGTACTTC,CASSTRDSYEQYF
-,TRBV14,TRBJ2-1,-,TGTGCCAGCAGCCAAGAGGGGAGCTACAATGAGCAGTTCTTC,CASSQEGSYNEQFF
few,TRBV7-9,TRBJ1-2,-,TGTGCCAGCAGCTTAGAACAGTATAACTATGGCTACACCTTC,CASSLEQYNYGYTF
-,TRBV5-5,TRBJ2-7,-,TGTGCCAGCAGCTTGATGGGCCTCTCCTACGAGCAGTACTTC,CASSLMGLSYEQYF
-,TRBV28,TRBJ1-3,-,TGTGCCAGCAGAGGGGGGGTTCCCTCTGGAAACACCATATATTTT,CASRGGVPSGNTIYF
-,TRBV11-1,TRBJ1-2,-,TGTGCCAGCAGCCCAGGACAGCTCTATGGCTACACCTTC,CASSPGQLYGYTF
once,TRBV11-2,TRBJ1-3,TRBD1,TGTGCCAGCAGCCCACAGGGGGCGCGTGGAAACACCATATATTTT,CASSPQGARGNTIYF
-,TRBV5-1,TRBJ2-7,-,TGCGCCAGCAGGACAGAAACCTACGAGCAGTACTTC,CASRTETYEQYF
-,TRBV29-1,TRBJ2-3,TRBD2,TGCAGCGTTGACGGGGGGGCCGTGAGCACAGATACGCAGTATTTT,CSVDGGAVSTDTQYF
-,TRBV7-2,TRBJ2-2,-,TGTGCCAGCAGCTTATTAAAAGGGGACGGGGAGCTGTTTTTT,CASSLLKGDGELFF
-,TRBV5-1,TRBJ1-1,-,TGCGCCAGCAGAGAAGCCACCGGGATTTACACTGAAGCTTTCTTT,CASREATGIYTEAFF
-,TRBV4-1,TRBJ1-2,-,TGCGCCAGCAGCCCCTCGAGCAAGGAGATTTTCTATGGCTACACCTTC,CASSPSSKEIFYGYTF
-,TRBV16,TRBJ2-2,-,TGTGCCAGCAGCCAATCTGGGTCCACCGGGGAGCTGTTTTTT,CASSQSGSTGELFF
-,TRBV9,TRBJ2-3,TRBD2,TGTGCCAGCAGCGCCAGACTAGCGGGGGGGGCAGATACGCAGTATTTT,CASSARLAGGADTQYF
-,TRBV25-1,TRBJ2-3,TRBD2,TGTGCCAGCAGTGAAAGGGGGCTAGCGGGGCTCGATACGCAGTATTTT,CASSERGLAGLDTQYF
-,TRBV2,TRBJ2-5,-,TGTGCCAGCAAACTTTCCCGGGTTGAGGAGACCCAGTACTTC,CASKLSRVEETQYF
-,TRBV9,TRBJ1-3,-,TGTGCCAGCAGAGGCTCTGGAAACACCATATATTTT,CASRGSGNTIYF
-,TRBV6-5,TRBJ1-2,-,TGTGCCAGCAGTTACGTCGGCAGAAACTATGGCTACACCTTC,CASSYVGRNYGYTF
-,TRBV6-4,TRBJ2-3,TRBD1,TGTGCCAGCAGTCACAACACAGGGGGTTTAGATACGCAGTATTTT,CASSHNTGGLDTQYF
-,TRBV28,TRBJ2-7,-,TGTGCCAGCAGTTCCAGTAGTCTGGACTCCTACGAGCAGTACTTC,CASSSSSLDSYEQYF
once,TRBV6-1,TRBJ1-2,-,TGTGCCAGCAGCGCGAACTATGGCTACACCTTC,CASSANYGYTF
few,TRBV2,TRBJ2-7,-,TGTGCCAGCACCCTGCTCTACGAGCAGTACTTC,CASTLLYEQYF
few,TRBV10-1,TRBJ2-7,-,TGCGCCAGCAGTGTTAACCAGGGACCCTACGAGCAGTACTTC,CASSVNQGPYEQYF
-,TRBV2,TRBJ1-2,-,TGTGCCAGCAGTGGCCAGGTCCCGCGAGGCTATGGCTACACCTTC,CASSGQVPRGYGYTF
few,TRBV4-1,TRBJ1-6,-,TGCGCCAGCAGCCAAGGCGGGACTGTATATGGATCACCCCTCCACTTT,CASSQGGTVYGSPLHF
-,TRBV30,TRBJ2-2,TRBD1,TGTGCCTGGAGTTGGCAGGGGGATTGGTTGAACACCGGGGAGCTGTTTTTT,CAWSWQGDWLNTGELFF
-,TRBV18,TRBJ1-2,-,TGTGCCAGCTCACCAGGGTCAGCTAACTATGGCTACACCTTC,CASSPGSANYGYTF
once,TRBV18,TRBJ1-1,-,TGTGCCAGCTCACCACCGAGTCGGGCCACTGAAGCTTTCTTT,CASSPPSRATEAFF
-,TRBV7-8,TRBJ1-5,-,TGTGCCAGCAGCTTAGCGCGATTCGGGGGACGGGCGTTCAATCAGCCCCAGCATTTT,CASSLARFGGRAFNQPQHF
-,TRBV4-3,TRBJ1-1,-,TGCGCCAGCAGCCAAGGCCCGAACACTGAAGCTTTCTTT,CASSQGPNTEAFF